Sequencing of this T cell receptor (beta chain) was carried out in a study of cytotoxic CD8 clonotypes in ibrutinib-treated CLL. Findings and limits, study-wide: Investigators sampled sustained-remission and progressing patients at differing times. On treatment, the uncommon public clonotypes contracted or remained stable.

T cells were sequenced at a targeted depth of 1 in 200,000 to 1 in 1 million. Measured with immunoSEQ multiplex PCR; TCRdb has only the in-frame clones, and not every one. The profile covers under 200,000 clones, with 81% appearing a single time and about 2.1% taken by the ten largest. Germline V gene lookup returns CDR1 SGDLS and CDR2 YYNGEE. This CDR3 region has 17 residues. V shed 2 bases, J shed 0 bases, and the junction held 4 bases outside the gene matches. For this clone: Its antigen is unidentified.

The source was PBMCs, collected after 12 months of ibrutinib treatment. The receptor was isolated from a human donor with chronic lymphocytic leukemia. The chain is built from TRBV9 and TRBJ2-6; TRBD1 matches 8 bases. The CDR3 DNA follows: TGTGCCAGCAGCGTCGGACAGGGAGGCTCTGGGGCCAACGTCCTGACTTTC. Protein product: CASSVGQGGSGANVLTF.